This T cell receptor (beta chain) was recorded in a study of OX40 agonist ivuxolimab in advanced cancers. Trimming cost V 1 base and J 4 bases, with 10 bases left between them. The germline CDR1 and CDR2 sequences are SGDLS and YYNGEE. The CDR3 loop spans 14 amino acids. Here immunoSEQ multiplex PCR was the method, and the copy in TCRdb shows in-frame clones only, minus some. The sample yields roughly 67,000 clones, approximately 80% seen once. The receptor comes from an adult with an advanced solid tumor such as melanoma, head and neck, liver or kidney cancer. The chain is built from TRBV9 and TRBJ2-3; tentatively, D is TRBD2 (5 bases). The sample consisted of CD4+ or CD8+ T cells sorted from blood, taken in a trial of the OX40 agonist ivuxolimab. CDR3 amino acids: CASSVRGLADTQYF. The CDR3 DNA follows: TGTGCCAGCAGCGTACGGGGTCTGGCAGATACGCAGTATTTT.